The 13 T cell receptor beta chains below were found in one sample sequenced in a study of OX40 agonist ivuxolimab in advanced cancers. TCRdb's table, derived via immunoSEQ multiplex PCR, lists solely in-frame clones and lacks some. The sample has some 6,500 clones; 69% are singletons. Sequencing used CD4+ or CD8+ T cells sorted from blood, obtained in a trial of the OX40 agonist ivuxolimab. These receptors were obtained from an adult with an advanced solid tumor such as melanoma, head and neck, liver or kidney cancer.

The gene calls are TRBV5-4 and TRBJ1-2, with a tentative D call TRBD1 (6 bases). CDR1 and CDR2 from the germline V gene are SGHNT and YYREEE (reference sequence). The CDR3 sequence is 17 residues long. V lost 0 bases and J lost 0, with 15 bases in between. The DNA for the CDR3 is TGTGCCAGCAGCTTGGGAGGGGGATCTGGAGCTAACTATGGCTACACCTTC. Translated, it gives CASSLGGGSGANYGYTF.

This chain uses TRBV7-5 with TRBJ2-5; the table's D call, TRBD1, was not checked against the DNA. TRBV7-5 is listed as a pseudogene. The CDR3 covers 16 residues. CDR3 in amino acids: CASSPTSGTGAETQYF. The DNA for the CDR3 is TGTGCCAGCAGCCCGACCTCCGGGACAGGGGCAGAGACCCAGTACTTC.

The chain carries TRBV7-3 and TRBJ2-3; 15 nucleotides match TRBD2. CDR3 length: 15 amino acids. V shed 5 bases, J shed 4 bases, and the junction held 1 base outside the gene matches. Germline values: CDR1 SGHTA, CDR2 FQGTGA. The CDR3, as DNA: TGTGCCAGCAGCCGGACTAGCGGGGGGGCAGATACGCAGTATTTT. Protein sequence: CASSRTSGGADTQYF.

The chain is built from TRBV6-6 and TRBJ2-1, with D perhaps matching TRBD2 (5 bases). Germline CDR1 reads MNHNY; CDR2 reads SVGAGI (reference sequence). The V gene lost 8 bases and the J gene lost 3 bases, with 8 bases spanning the gap. The CDR3 extends over 12 amino acids. CDR3 bases: TGTGCCAGCGGGAGATACTACAATGAGCAGTTCTTC. Amino acids: CASGRYYNEQFF.

V and J are TRBV6-4 and TRBJ1-2; tentative D call: TRBD1 (6 bases). Germline V gene data show CDR1 as MRHNA and CDR2 as SNTAGT. Between the trimmed V and J ends, which lost 3 bases and 7 bases, there was a span of 15 bases. This CDR3 has 14 residues. CDR3 protein: CASSDIPGGAGYTF. The CDR3 DNA reads as TGTGCCAGCAGTGATATTCCGGGGGGCGCTGGCTACACCTTC.

This sequence joins TRBV5-6 and TRBJ2-5; no firm D call. V gave up 0 bases and J gave up 6 bases, with 6 bases separating them. This CDR3 is built from 12 residues. CDR1 and CDR2 from the germline V gene are SGHDT and YYEEEE. In nucleotides, the CDR3 is TGTGCCAGCAGCTTGGCCTGGAAGACCCAGTACTTC. This gives the protein CASSLAWKTQYF. Full variable domain (outside the CDR3, taken from reference TRBV5-6 and TRBJ2-5): DAGVTQSPTHLIKTRGQQVTLRCSPKSGHDTVSWYQQALGQGPQFIFQYYEEEERQRGNFPDRFSGHQFPNYSSELNVNALLLGDSALYLCASSLAWKTQYFGPGTRLLVL.

J is TRBJ1-1 and V is TRBV4-1; D is uncertain. This CDR3 contains 15 residues. The germline CDR1 and CDR2 sequences are MGHRA and YSYEKL. Trimming stripped 1 base from V and 0 bases from J, with 9 bases between. The CDR3 spells CASSQGLGMNTEAFF. The CDR3 DNA follows: TGCGCCAGCAGCCAAGGTCTAGGGATGAACACTGAAGCTTTCTTT.

The rearrangement uses TRBV29-1 and TRBJ2-5; D not certain. Trimming left V 0 bases short and J 14 bases short, with 16 bases between. Germline CDR1 SQVTM, CDR2 ANQGSEA. CDR3 size: 12 residues. The CDR3 spells CSVEDSTGEFYF. The CDR3 nucleotides are TGCAGCGTTGAAGACTCAACTGGAGAGTTCTACTTC.

The rearrangement links TRBV6-1 to TRBJ2-1; D may be TRBD1 (5 bases). Germline V CDR1 and CDR2: MNHNS, SASEGT. The CDR3 consists of 13 residues. V lost 5 bases and J 4 bases, leaving 9 bases between the germline ends. CDR3 region: CASSLTGYNEQFF. DNA for the CDR3: TGTGCCAGCAGTTTAACAGGATACAATGAGCAGTTCTTC.

The chain is built from TRBV7-3 and TRBJ2-1; possible D gene TRBD2, 5 bases. The CDR3 has 14 residues. V shed 5 bases and J shed 9 bases, with 17 bases lying between them. CDR1 and CDR2 from the germline V gene are SGHTA and FQGTGA. CDR3 DNA sequence: TGTGCCAGCAGCCCGGAAGGTCTAGCCCCTGAGCAGTTCTTC. This sequence encodes CASSPEGLAPEQFF.

The V and J genes are TRBV5-6 and TRBJ2-7; 10 bases line up with TRBD1. This CDR3 contains 13 residues. Germline V CDR1 and CDR2: SGHDT, YYEEEE. Trimming took 6 bases from V and 2 from J; bases not matched to a gene: 2. The CDR3 protein is CASTGTGAYEQYF. The CDR3 region has the DNA TGTGCCAGCACCGGGACAGGGGCCTACGAGCAGTACTTC.

The chain links TRBV27 to TRBJ1-5; tentatively, D is TRBD1 (5 bases). CDR3 size: 15 residues. Germline assignment: CDR1 MNHEY and CDR2 SMNVEV (reference sequence). V was cut by 8 bases and J by 3 bases, with 17 bases left in between. CDR3 region: CASGWAGLNNQPQHF. Here the CDR3 DNA reads TGTGCCAGCGGCTGGGCGGGGCTAAACAATCAGCCCCAGCATTTT.

CDR3 loop: CASSESNLAGLTDTQYF. CDR3 nucleotides: TGCGCCAGCAGTGAGTCGAATCTGGCGGGACTCACAGATACGCAGTATTTT. V and J are TRBV10-2 and TRBJ2-3; TRBD2 is a possible D gene (6 bases). The CDR3 has 17 residues. The ends were cut back, 0 bases at V and 2 bases at J, with 15 bases in the middle. The germline V gene has CDR1 WSHSY and CDR2 SAAADI.